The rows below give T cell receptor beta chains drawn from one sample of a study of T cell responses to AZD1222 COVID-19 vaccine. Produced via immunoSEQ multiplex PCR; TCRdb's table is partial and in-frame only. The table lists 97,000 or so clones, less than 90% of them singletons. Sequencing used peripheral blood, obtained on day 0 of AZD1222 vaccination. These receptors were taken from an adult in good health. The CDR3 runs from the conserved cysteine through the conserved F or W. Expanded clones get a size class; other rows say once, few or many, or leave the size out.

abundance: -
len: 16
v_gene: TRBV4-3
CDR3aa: CASSQGSARGNTEAFF

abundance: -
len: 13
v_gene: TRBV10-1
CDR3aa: CASSPTEDYGYTF

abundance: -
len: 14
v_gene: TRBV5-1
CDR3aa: CASSLVPENYGYTF

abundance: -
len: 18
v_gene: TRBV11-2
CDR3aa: CASSLAMVFPSGGYGYTF

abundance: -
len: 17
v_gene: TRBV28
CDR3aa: CASRGERGKGSNQPQHF

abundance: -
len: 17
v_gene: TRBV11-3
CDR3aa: CASSVASGRAFPNEQFF

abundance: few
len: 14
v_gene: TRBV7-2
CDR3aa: CASSSSGGSYGYTF

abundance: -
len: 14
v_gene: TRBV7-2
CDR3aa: CASSLNHLGYGYTF

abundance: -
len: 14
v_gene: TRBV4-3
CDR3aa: CASSQDGKPGELFF

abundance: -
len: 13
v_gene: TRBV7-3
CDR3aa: CASAKTGSTEAFF

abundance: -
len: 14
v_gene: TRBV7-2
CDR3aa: CASSVGGGGQPQHF

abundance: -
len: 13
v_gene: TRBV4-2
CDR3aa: CASSQGKWQPQHF

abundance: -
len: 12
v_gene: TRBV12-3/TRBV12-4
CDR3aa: CASRTGGGGYTF

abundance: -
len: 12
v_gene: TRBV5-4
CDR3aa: CASSKMGSPLHF

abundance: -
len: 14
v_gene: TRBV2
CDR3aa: CATTIETGRNTIYF

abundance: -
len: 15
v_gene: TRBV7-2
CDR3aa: CASSPRIDYNSPLHF

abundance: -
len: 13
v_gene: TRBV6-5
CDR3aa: CASRETFGNTIYF

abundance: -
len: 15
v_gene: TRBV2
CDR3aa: CASSAGTGGPETQYF

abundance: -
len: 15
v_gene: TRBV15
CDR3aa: CATRKQGLVTDTQYF

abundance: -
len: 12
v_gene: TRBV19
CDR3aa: CASQSNRDVLTF

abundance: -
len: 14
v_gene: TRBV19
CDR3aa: CASRVGRGPNTQYF

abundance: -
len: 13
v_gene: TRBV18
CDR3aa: CASFRTGSYEQYF

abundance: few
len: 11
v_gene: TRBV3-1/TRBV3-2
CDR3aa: CASSSGETQYF

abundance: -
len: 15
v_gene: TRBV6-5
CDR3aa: CASTLERTLYNEQFF

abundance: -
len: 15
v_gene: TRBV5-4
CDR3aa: CASSLFDRRYNEQFF

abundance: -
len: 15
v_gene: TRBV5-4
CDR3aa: CASSPGGRRNNEQFF

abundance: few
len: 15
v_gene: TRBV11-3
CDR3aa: CASSLGGSATGELFF

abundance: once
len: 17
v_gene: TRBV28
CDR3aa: CASSRGLTLGSNQPQHF

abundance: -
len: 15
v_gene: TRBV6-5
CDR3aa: CASSYSDRGQETQYF

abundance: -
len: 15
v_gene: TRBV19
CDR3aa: CASSLQGTENYEQYF

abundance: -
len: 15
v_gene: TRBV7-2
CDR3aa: CASSLGLLVANEQFF

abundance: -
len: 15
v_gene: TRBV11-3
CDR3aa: CASATGDVILNEQFF

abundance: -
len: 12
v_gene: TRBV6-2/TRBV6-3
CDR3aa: CASSPSDETQYF

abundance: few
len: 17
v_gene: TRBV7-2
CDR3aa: CASRKKGTSGRSGELFF

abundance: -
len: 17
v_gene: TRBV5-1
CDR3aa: CASSLTFGRRGTGELFF

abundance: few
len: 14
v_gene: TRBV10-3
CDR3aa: CAISVASMNTEAFF

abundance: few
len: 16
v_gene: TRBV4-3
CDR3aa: CASSQGTSGVPGELFF

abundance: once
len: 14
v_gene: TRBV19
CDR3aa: CASSTGQGPKEQYF

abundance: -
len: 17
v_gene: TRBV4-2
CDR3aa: CASSQDTSGGASGELFF

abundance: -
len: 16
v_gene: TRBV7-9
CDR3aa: CASSRGRGPAQETQYF